Listed below are T cell receptor beta chains from one sample, sequenced in a study of blood T cell repertoires in COVID-19. TCRdb's copy holds only in-frame clones and misses some; the assay was immunoSEQ multiplex PCR. Among 250,000 to 350,000 clones listed, 85% to 90% were seen once. Sequences were obtained from peripheral blood. Source of these receptors: a woman aged 25 to 39 with COVID-19, enrolled during active disease. Both conserved end residues are part of each CDR3. The order of the fields is clone size, V gene, D gene, J gene, CDR3 protein, CDR3 DNA. The D gene is left open where the match is weak. Part of the rows lack a size; the others show once, few, many or a class for expanded clones.

abundance: NA; v_gene: TRBV28; d_gene: NA; j_gene: TRBJ1-2; CDR3aa: CASSYYAIYGYTF; CDR3nt: TGTGCCAGCAGTTATTACGCTATCTATGGCTACACCTTC
abundance: NA; v_gene: TRBV2; d_gene: NA; j_gene: TRBJ2-3; CDR3aa: CASKDLGPTDTQYF; CDR3nt: TGTGCCAGCAAGGACTTGGGCCCCACAGATACGCAGTATTTT
abundance: NA; v_gene: TRBV5-1; d_gene: TRBD1; j_gene: TRBJ2-5; CDR3aa: CASSTGQGTETQYF; CDR3nt: TGCGCCAGCAGCACTGGACAGGGAACAGAGACCCAGTACTTC
abundance: few; v_gene: TRBV6-5; d_gene: TRBD1; j_gene: TRBJ2-7; CDR3aa: CASTQTGTGSYEQYF; CDR3nt: TGTGCCAGCACCCAGACCGGGACAGGGTCCTACGAGCAGTACTTC
abundance: once; v_gene: TRBV7-9; d_gene: TRBD1; j_gene: TRBJ1-4; CDR3aa: CAISLGQGATNEKLFF; CDR3nt: TGTGCCATCTCGCTCGGGCAGGGGGCAACTAATGAAAAACTGTTTTTT
abundance: NA; v_gene: TRBV5-1; d_gene: TRBD2; j_gene: TRBJ2-5; CDR3aa: CASSLGLAGQETQYF; CDR3nt: TGCGCCAGCAGCTTGGGACTAGCGGGCCAAGAGACCCAGTACTTC
abundance: NA; v_gene: TRBV3-1/TRBV3-2; d_gene: TRBD2; j_gene: TRBJ2-1; CDR3aa: CASSQELPPSGGYNEQFF; CDR3nt: TGTGCCAGCAGCCAAGAACTCCCTCCTAGCGGGGGCTACAATGAGCAGTTCTTC
abundance: NA; v_gene: TRBV11-2; d_gene: TRBD1; j_gene: TRBJ1-2; CDR3aa: CASSLDRAGDGYTF; CDR3nt: TGTGCCAGCAGCTTGGACAGGGCCGGCGATGGCTACACCTTC
abundance: few; v_gene: TRBV27; d_gene: NA; j_gene: TRBJ1-5; CDR3aa: CASRLTGNQPQHF; CDR3nt: TGTGCCAGCAGACTCACGGGGAATCAGCCCCAGCATTTT
abundance: NA; v_gene: TRBV5-1; d_gene: NA; j_gene: TRBJ1-3; CDR3aa: CASSDQKAGGNTIYF; CDR3nt: TGCGCCAGCAGCGACCAGAAAGCGGGCGGAAACACCATATATTTT
abundance: NA; v_gene: TRBV4-1; d_gene: NA; j_gene: TRBJ2-7; CDR3aa: CASSQGVDLSYEQYF; CDR3nt: TGCGCCAGCAGCCAAGGGGTTGACTTATCCTACGAGCAGTACTTC
abundance: once; v_gene: TRBV6-5; d_gene: TRBD1; j_gene: TRBJ2-7; CDR3aa: CASSSSWTGPSYEQYF; CDR3nt: TGTGCCAGCAGTTCCAGCTGGACAGGGCCTTCCTACGAGCAGTACTTC
abundance: NA; v_gene: TRBV10-2; d_gene: TRBD1; j_gene: TRBJ2-2; CDR3aa: CASNLQGYTGELFF; CDR3nt: TGCGCCAGCAACTTACAGGGGTACACCGGGGAGCTGTTTTTT
abundance: few; v_gene: TRBV5-1; d_gene: TRBD2; j_gene: TRBJ2-7; CDR3aa: CASGEGSLHEQYF; CDR3nt: TGCGCCAGCGGGGAGGGGAGTTTGCACGAGCAGTACTTC
abundance: NA; v_gene: TRBV19; d_gene: NA; j_gene: TRBJ1-5; CDR3aa: CATKRGASGQPQHF; CDR3nt: TGTGCCACCAAGCGGGGGGCGTCGGGTCAGCCCCAGCATTTT
abundance: NA; v_gene: TRBV19; d_gene: NA; j_gene: TRBJ1-4; CDR3aa: CASLQGEKLFF; CDR3nt: TGTGCCAGTCTTCAGGGGGAAAAACTGTTTTTT
abundance: NA; v_gene: TRBV19; d_gene: NA; j_gene: TRBJ1-6; CDR3aa: CASSTTGGAPLHF; CDR3nt: TGTGCCAGTAGTACGACTGGGGGGGCACCCCTCCACTTT
abundance: NA; v_gene: TRBV19; d_gene: NA; j_gene: TRBJ1-4; CDR3aa: CASSQPGVGNEKLFF; CDR3nt: TGTGCCAGTAGTCAGCCGGGAGTGGGTAATGAAAAACTGTTTTTT
abundance: NA; v_gene: TRBV4-2; d_gene: TRBD2; j_gene: TRBJ2-4; CDR3aa: CASSQPLGLAGAILAKNIQYF; CDR3nt: TGTGCCAGCAGCCAACCTTTGGGCCTAGCGGGAGCGATCCTAGCCAAAAACATTCAGTACTTC
abundance: NA; v_gene: TRBV5-6; d_gene: TRBD2; j_gene: TRBJ2-7; CDR3aa: CASSLGGSPYEQYF; CDR3nt: TGTGCCAGCAGCTTGGGCGGGAGCCCCTACGAGCAGTACTTC
abundance: NA; v_gene: TRBV30; d_gene: NA; j_gene: TRBJ2-7; CDR3aa: CAWSVLPSYEQYF; CDR3nt: TGTGCCTGGAGTGTACTTCCCTCCTACGAGCAGTACTTC
abundance: NA; v_gene: TRBV18; d_gene: NA; j_gene: TRBJ2-1; CDR3aa: CASSPPNSDEQFF; CDR3nt: TGTGCCAGCTCACCACCGAATTCGGATGAGCAGTTCTTC
abundance: NA; v_gene: TRBV6-5; d_gene: TRBD2; j_gene: TRBJ2-5; CDR3aa: CASRTSGGYQETQYF; CDR3nt: TGTGCCAGCAGAACTAGCGGCGGGTACCAAGAGACCCAGTACTTC
abundance: NA; v_gene: TRBV27; d_gene: NA; j_gene: TRBJ1-5; CDR3aa: CASRQSNQPQHF; CDR3nt: TGTGCCAGCAGACAGAGCAATCAGCCCCAGCATTTT
abundance: few; v_gene: TRBV29-1; d_gene: NA; j_gene: TRBJ1-1; CDR3aa: CSVGTPNTEAFF; CDR3nt: TGCAGCGTCGGGACACCGAACACTGAAGCTTTCTTT
abundance: NA; v_gene: TRBV7-9; d_gene: NA; j_gene: TRBJ1-1; CDR3aa: CASSLQGNTEAFF; CDR3nt: TGTGCCAGCAGCTTACAGGGGAACACTGAAGCTTTCTTT
abundance: NA; v_gene: TRBV5-1; d_gene: NA; j_gene: TRBJ1-1; CDR3aa: CASSLRWGGDTEAFF; CDR3nt: TGCGCCAGCAGCTTGAGGTGGGGCGGGGACACTGAAGCTTTCTTT
abundance: NA; v_gene: TRBV24-1; d_gene: NA; j_gene: TRBJ2-5; CDR3aa: CATSDLASFQYF; CDR3nt: TGTGCCACCAGTGATTTGGCTAGCTTTCAGTACTTC
abundance: NA; v_gene: TRBV19; d_gene: NA; j_gene: TRBJ1-3; CDR3aa: CASSIAAGPSGNTIYF; CDR3nt: TGTGCCAGTAGTATAGCCGCGGGGCCCTCTGGAAACACCATATATTTT
abundance: NA; v_gene: TRBV4-2; d_gene: TRBD1; j_gene: TRBJ2-7; CDR3aa: CASSQEGTGGFYEQYF; CDR3nt: TGTGCCAGCAGCCAAGAGGGGACAGGAGGGTTCTACGAGCAGTACTTC
abundance: few; v_gene: TRBV5-5; d_gene: NA; j_gene: TRBJ1-2; CDR3aa: CASSLGAGLYTF; CDR3nt: TGTGCCAGCAGCTTGGGGGCAGGGCTCTACACCTTC
abundance: NA; v_gene: TRBV24-1; d_gene: NA; j_gene: TRBJ1-5; CDR3aa: CATSKGGDNQPQHF; CDR3nt: TGTGCCACCAGTAAGGGGGGGGACAATCAGCCCCAGCATTTT
abundance: NA; v_gene: TRBV18; d_gene: NA; j_gene: TRBJ1-3; CDR3aa: CASSPSGVGGNTIYF; CDR3nt: TGTGCCAGCTCACCATCGGGTGTGGGTGGAAACACCATATATTTT
abundance: NA; v_gene: TRBV19; d_gene: TRBD1; j_gene: TRBJ2-1; CDR3aa: CASSRGQGNEQFF; CDR3nt: TGTGCCAGTAGTAGAGGACAGGGCAATGAGCAGTTCTTC
abundance: NA; v_gene: TRBV6-5; d_gene: NA; j_gene: TRBJ2-1; CDR3aa: CASSPREPSYNEQFF; CDR3nt: TGTGCCAGCAGTCCCCGTGAGCCCTCCTACAATGAGCAGTTCTTC
abundance: NA; v_gene: TRBV30; d_gene: NA; j_gene: TRBJ1-1; CDR3aa: CAWSAQSNTEAFF; CDR3nt: TGTGCCTGGAGTGCACAATCGAACACTGAAGCTTTCTTT
abundance: NA; v_gene: TRBV5-1; d_gene: NA; j_gene: TRBJ2-5; CDR3aa: CASSGGGADEETQYF; CDR3nt: TGCGCCAGCAGCGGGGGGGGCGCGGATGAAGAGACCCAGTACTTC
abundance: NA; v_gene: TRBV30; d_gene: NA; j_gene: TRBJ2-7; CDR3aa: CAWSRQDYEQYF; CDR3nt: TGTGCCTGGAGTAGACAGGACTACGAGCAGTACTTC
abundance: NA; v_gene: TRBV11-2; d_gene: NA; j_gene: TRBJ1-5; CDR3aa: CASSPDRRQPQHF; CDR3nt: TGTGCCAGCAGCCCTGACAGGCGACAGCCCCAGCATTTT
abundance: NA; v_gene: TRBV29-1; d_gene: NA; j_gene: TRBJ2-5; CDR3aa: CSVYWGPTQETQYF; CDR3nt: TGCAGCGTCTACTGGGGGCCTACTCAAGAGACCCAGTACTTC
abundance: NA; v_gene: TRBV3-1/TRBV3-2; d_gene: TRBD1; j_gene: TRBJ1-1; CDR3aa: CATHGTENTEAFF; CDR3nt: TGTGCCACCCACGGGACAGAGAACACTGAAGCTTTCTTT
abundance: NA; v_gene: TRBV30; d_gene: NA; j_gene: TRBJ2-2; CDR3aa: CAWSVTHPGTGELFF; CDR3nt: TGTGCCTGGAGTGTAACCCACCCAGGGACCGGGGAGCTGTTTTTT
abundance: NA; v_gene: TRBV28; d_gene: NA; j_gene: TRBJ1-1; CDR3aa: CASSLLSGTEAFF; CDR3nt: TGTGCCAGCAGTTTGCTCTCGGGCACTGAAGCTTTCTTT
abundance: NA; v_gene: TRBV30; d_gene: TRBD1; j_gene: TRBJ2-2; CDR3aa: CAWRQGAGGELFF; CDR3nt: TGTGCCTGGCGCCAGGGGGCCGGCGGGGAGCTGTTTTTT
abundance: NA; v_gene: TRBV28; d_gene: NA; j_gene: TRBJ2-7; CDR3aa: CASSLVGGALGFEQYF; CDR3nt: TGTGCCAGCAGTCTGGTGGGCGGGGCCCTCGGGTTCGAGCAGTACTTC
abundance: NA; v_gene: TRBV19; d_gene: TRBD2; j_gene: TRBJ2-1; CDR3aa: CASSRGLAGGSSSYNEQFF; CDR3nt: TGTGCCAGTAGTAGGGGACTAGCGGGAGGCTCGAGCTCCTACAATGAGCAGTTCTTC
abundance: few; v_gene: TRBV18; d_gene: TRBD1; j_gene: TRBJ1-2; CDR3aa: CASSPKTGESRGYTF; CDR3nt: TGTGCCAGCTCACCAAAGACAGGGGAGAGTAGGGGCTACACCTTC
abundance: NA; v_gene: TRBV4-3; d_gene: NA; j_gene: TRBJ1-2; CDR3aa: CASSQEVRPYGYTF; CDR3nt: TGCGCCAGCAGCCAAGAAGTCAGGCCCTATGGCTACACCTTC
abundance: NA; v_gene: TRBV7-9; d_gene: TRBD2; j_gene: TRBJ2-2; CDR3aa: CASSTGLAGVAGELFF; CDR3nt: TGTGCCAGCAGCACGGGACTAGCGGGAGTTGCCGGGGAGCTGTTTTTT
abundance: NA; v_gene: TRBV2; d_gene: NA; j_gene: TRBJ1-1; CDR3aa: CASTSEGDTEAFF; CDR3nt: TGTGCCAGTACCTCAGAGGGCGACACTGAAGCTTTCTTT